This T cell receptor beta chain was sequenced during a study of blood T cell repertoires in COVID-19. Study-wide background: The study drew acute and convalescent COVID-19 samples from the United States, Italy and Spain.

Using immunoSEQ multiplex PCR, the repertoire was profiled, and TCRdb retains in-frame clones only, with some absent. The sample yields hundreds of thousands of clones, approximately 90% seen once. The TCR originated in a man in his fifties or sixties who had recovered from COVID-19. Sequencing was carried out using peripheral blood.

The CDR3 nucleotides read TGCGCCAGCAGCTCCGAGAGACAGGCCCTAGGAACTGAAGCTTTCTTT. Protein product: CASSSERQALGTEAFF. This chain links TRBV5-1 with TRBJ1-1, with D perhaps TRBD1 (6 bases). The V end lost 3 bases, the J end lost 5 bases, and 20 bases lay between the germline ends. CDR3 size: 16 residues. Germline assignment: CDR1 SGHRS and CDR2 YFSETQ.